This is a list of T cell receptor beta chains from one sample in a study of cytomegalovirus exposure and HLA in healthy donors. The repertoire was sequenced with immunoSEQ multiplex PCR; TCRdb's copy has only in-frame clones and lacks some. The sample contains roughly 130,000 clones, approximately 85% of which appear only once. What was sequenced was PBMCs. The receptors stem from a male donor in good health and CMV-seropositive. CDR3s include the opening cysteine and the closing phenylalanine or tryptophan. D genes are given only for firm matches. A clone size is listed for some rows: how often the clone was seen (once, few, many), or a class if it is expanded.

. TRBJ1-5 TRBV7-2 once CASSLGQPRGPQHF TGTGCCAGCAGCCTCGGACAGCCAAGGGGGCCCCAGCATTTT
. TRBJ1-4 TRBV6-5 few CASSPYRAVRGKLFF TGTGCCAGCAGCCCCTACAGGGCCGTACGAGGGAAACTGTTTTTT
. TRBJ2-3 TRBV19 once CASRRQWGTDTQYF TGTGCCAGTAGGCGGCAGTGGGGCACAGATACGCAGTATTTT
TRBD2 TRBJ2-3 TRBV10-3 . CAISESHWRESGTQYF TGTGCCATCAGTGAGTCCCACTGGCGGGAGAGTGGTACGCAGTATTTT
. TRBJ1-1 TRBV2 . CAGRQMNTEAFF TGTGCCGGCCGACAGATGAACACTGAAGCTTTCTTT
TRBD2 TRBJ2-7 TRBV19 . CASGLAGGQYF TGTGCCAGCGGCCTCGCGGGAGGGCAGTACTTC
TRBD2 TRBJ2-3 TRBV28 . CASGTSLPDTQYF TGTGCCAGCGGGACTAGCCTCCCAGATACGCAGTATTTT
. TRBJ1-4 TRBV5-1 . CASSEHEAEKLFF TGCGCCAGCAGCGAACATGAGGCTGAAAAACTGTTTTTT
. TRBJ1-4 TRBV7-2 . CASSIDQTGKLFF TGTGCCAGCAGCATTGACCAGACGGGAAAACTGTTTTTT
TRBD2 TRBJ2-1 TRBV7-8 once CASSLVPAGGRKNEQFF TGTGCCAGCAGCTTAGTCCCCGCGGGAGGACGTAAGAATGAGCAGTTCTTC
. TRBJ2-7 TRBV6-1 . CASSEGRGFYEQYF TGTGCCAGCAGTGAAGGACGGGGATTCTACGAGCAGTACTTC
. TRBJ1-1 TRBV7-3 . CASSLSGETEAFF TGTGCCAGCAGCTTATCGGGGGAAACTGAAGCTTTCTTT
TRBD1 TRBJ2-7 TRBV28 once CASSLYRDRTYEQYF TGTGCCAGCAGTTTATACCGGGACAGGACCTACGAGCAGTACTTC
. TRBJ1-2 TRBV28 . CASSLSGHRYTF TGTGCCAGCAGTTTATCCGGACATCGCTACACCTTC
. TRBJ2-1 TRBV28 once CASILGRGREQFF TGTGCCAGCATCCTTGGGCGAGGGAGGGAGCAGTTCTTC
TRBD1 TRBJ1-4 TRBV4-1 . CASSLSTGGRANEKLFF TGCGCCAGCAGCCTTTCTACAGGGGGCAGAGCTAATGAAAAACTGTTTTTT
. TRBJ2-7 TRBV7-2 . CASSTRGGGEQYF TGTGCCAGCAGCACCAGGGGAGGGGGCGAGCAGTACTTC
TRBD2 TRBJ2-1 TRBV9 . CASSPQREGYNEQFF TGTGCCAGCAGCCCCCAGCGGGAGGGTTACAATGAGCAGTTCTTC
TRBD1 TRBJ1-3 TRBV6-5 . CASSAGTGTGNTIYF TGTGCCAGCAGTGCCGGGACAGGGACTGGAAACACCATATATTTT